This T cell receptor (beta chain) was captured in a study of T cell repertoires in cytomegalovirus infection. This clonotype appeared a few times. CDR3 length: 15 amino acids. Trimming cost V 5 bases and J 4 bases, with 15 bases left between them. Germline V CDR1 and CDR2: MNHNS, SASEGT. MiXCR was run by TCRdb on the reads, yielding one entry per CDR3 protein. The sample comprises 680,000 or so distinct CDR3 sequences, roughly 36% of which are singletons, and around 2.6% rests with the top ten. This TCR was recovered from a human donor in good health (CMV status not recorded). Some clones in this sample may be carry-over from other donors' samples. The specimen sequenced was PBMCs. The rearrangement joins TRBV6-1 to TRBJ2-4; D might be TRBD1 or TRBD2, each matching 5 bases. CDR3 sequence: CASSPGGLGKNIQYF. CDR3 DNA sequence: TGTGCCAGCAGTCCTGGGGGTTTAGGGAAAAACATTCAGTACTTC.